This T cell receptor (beta chain) stems from a study of shared clonotypes between healthy human individuals. Study results and limitations: Larger estimated richness was generally seen in naive subsets than in memory subsets.

In this sample, this clone turned up once. Its antigen is unidentified. Original analysis: Without quality scores, immunoSEQ junctional reads could not be filtered like full-length reads. Clones were sequenced by immunoSEQ multiplex PCR, and TCRdb holds only the in-frame ones, with some missing. The V and J calls and clone size are taken from that table; D and trimming were inferred from the DNA. The sample includes fewer than 1.8 million clones, around 98.5% of them seen just once. Germline lookup yields CDR1 SGHTS and CDR2 YDEGEE. CDR3 size: 16 residues. Unmatched junction bases numbered 4, after V lost 5 bases and J lost 0 bases.

This rearrangement joins TRBV5-8 to TRBJ2-1; 11 bases are shared with TRBD2. The source of this sequence is a man younger than 45 in good health. The sample consisted of naive CD4+ T cells sorted from blood. Subset: CD45RA+ positively selected. The CDR3 region has the DNA TGTGCCAGCAGAGTAGCGGGAGGGTACTCCTACAATGAGCAGTTCTTC. Translating it yields CASRVAGGYSYNEQFF.